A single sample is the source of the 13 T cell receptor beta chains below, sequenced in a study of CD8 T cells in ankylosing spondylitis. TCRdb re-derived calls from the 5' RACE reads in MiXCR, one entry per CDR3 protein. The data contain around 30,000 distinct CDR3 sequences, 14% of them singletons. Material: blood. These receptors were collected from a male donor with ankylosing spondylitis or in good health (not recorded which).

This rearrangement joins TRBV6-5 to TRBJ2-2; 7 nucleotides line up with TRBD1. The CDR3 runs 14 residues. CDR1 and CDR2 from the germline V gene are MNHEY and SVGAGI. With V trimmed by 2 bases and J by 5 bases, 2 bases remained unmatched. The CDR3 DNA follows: TGTGCCAGCAGTTACGACAGGGTGACCGGGGAGCTGTTTTTT. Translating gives CASSYDRVTGELFF.

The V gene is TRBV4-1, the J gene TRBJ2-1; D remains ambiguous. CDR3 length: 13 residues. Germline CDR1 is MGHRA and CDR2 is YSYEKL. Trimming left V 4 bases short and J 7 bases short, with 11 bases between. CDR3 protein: CASSPGPVNEQFF. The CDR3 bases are TGCGCCAGCAGCCCCGGACCAGTTAATGAGCAGTTCTTC.

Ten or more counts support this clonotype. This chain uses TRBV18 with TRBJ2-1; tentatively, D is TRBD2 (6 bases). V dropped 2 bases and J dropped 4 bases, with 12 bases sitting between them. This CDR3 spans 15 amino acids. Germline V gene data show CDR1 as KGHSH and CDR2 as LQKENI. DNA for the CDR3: TGTGCCAGCTCACCAGGGACGGGGGTATACAATGAGCAGTTCTTC. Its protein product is CASSPGTGVYNEQFF.

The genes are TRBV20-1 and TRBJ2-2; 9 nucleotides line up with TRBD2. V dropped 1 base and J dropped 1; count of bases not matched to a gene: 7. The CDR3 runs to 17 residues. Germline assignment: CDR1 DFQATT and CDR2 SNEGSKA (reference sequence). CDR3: CSARVSGGPKNTGELFF. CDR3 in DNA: TGCAGTGCTAGAGTTAGCGGGGGACCGAAGAACACCGGGGAGCTGTTTTTT.

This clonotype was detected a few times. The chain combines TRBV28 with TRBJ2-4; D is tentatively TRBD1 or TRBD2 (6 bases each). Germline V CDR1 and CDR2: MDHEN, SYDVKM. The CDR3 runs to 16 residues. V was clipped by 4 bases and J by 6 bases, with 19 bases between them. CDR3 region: CASSSQGRIGINIQYF. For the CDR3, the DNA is TGTGCCAGCAGTTCTCAGGGGAGGATTGGGATAAACATTCAGTACTTC. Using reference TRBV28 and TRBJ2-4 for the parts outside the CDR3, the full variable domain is DVKVTQSSRYLVKRTGEKVFLECVQDMDHENMFWYRQDPGLGLRLIYFSYDVKMKEKGDIPEGYSVSREKKERFSLILESASTNQTSMYLCASSSQGRIGINIQYFGAGTRLSVL.

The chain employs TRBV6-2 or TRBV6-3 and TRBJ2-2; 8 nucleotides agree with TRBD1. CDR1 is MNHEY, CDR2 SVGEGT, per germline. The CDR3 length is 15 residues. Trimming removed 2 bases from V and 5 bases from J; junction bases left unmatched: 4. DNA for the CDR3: TGTGCCAGCAGTTACGGGGACAGGCGAACCGGGGAGCTGTTTTTT. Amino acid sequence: CASSYGDRRTGELFF.

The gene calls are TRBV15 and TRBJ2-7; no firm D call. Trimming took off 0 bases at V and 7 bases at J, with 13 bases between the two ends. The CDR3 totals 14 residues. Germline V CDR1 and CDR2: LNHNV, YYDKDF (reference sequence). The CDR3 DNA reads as TGTGCCACCAGCAGAGATCCCCCTTTTGGGGAGCAGTACTTC. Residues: CATSRDPPFGEQYF.

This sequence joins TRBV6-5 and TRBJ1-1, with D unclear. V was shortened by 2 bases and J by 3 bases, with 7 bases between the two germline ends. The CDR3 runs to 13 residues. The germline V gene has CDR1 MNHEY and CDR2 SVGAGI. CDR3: CASSYGRDTEAFF. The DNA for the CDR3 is TGTGCCAGCAGTTACGGGAGGGACACTGAAGCTTTCTTT.

CDR3 coding DNA: TGTGCCAGCAGCTTAGGGCTGGTGCGCAGCACCGGGGAGCTGTTTTTT. It translates to CASSLGLVRSTGELFF. The chain joins TRBV7-2 to TRBJ2-2; D is ambiguous. Germline V gene data show CDR1 as SGHTA and CDR2 as FQGNSA. The CDR3 sequence is 16 residues long. V was clipped by 1 base and J by 4 bases, with 13 bases between them.

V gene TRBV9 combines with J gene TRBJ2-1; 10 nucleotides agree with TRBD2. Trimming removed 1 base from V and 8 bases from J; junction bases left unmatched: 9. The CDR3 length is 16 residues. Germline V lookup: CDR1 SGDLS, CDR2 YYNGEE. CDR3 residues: CASSVTSSGSMDEQFF. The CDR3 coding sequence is TGTGCCAGCAGCGTAACGTCTAGCGGGAGTATGGATGAGCAGTTCTTC. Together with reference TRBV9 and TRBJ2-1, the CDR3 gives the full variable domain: DSGVTQTPKHLITATGQRVTLRCSPRSGDLSVYWYQQSLDQGLQFLIQYYNGEERAKGNILERFSAQQFPDLHSELNLSSLELGDSALYFCASSVTSSGSMDEQFFGPGTRLTVL.

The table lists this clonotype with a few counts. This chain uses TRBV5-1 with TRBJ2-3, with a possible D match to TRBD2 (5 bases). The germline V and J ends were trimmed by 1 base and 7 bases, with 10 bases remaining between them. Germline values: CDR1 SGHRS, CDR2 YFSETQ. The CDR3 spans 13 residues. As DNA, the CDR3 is TGCGCCAGCAGCTTGTATGGGAGATATACGCAGTATTTT. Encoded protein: CASSLYGRYTQYF.

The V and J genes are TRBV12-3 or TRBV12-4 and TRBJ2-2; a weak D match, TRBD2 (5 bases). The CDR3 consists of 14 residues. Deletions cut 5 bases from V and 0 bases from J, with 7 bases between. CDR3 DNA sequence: TGTGCCAGCAGTATCGGGACGAACACCGGGGAGCTGTTTTTT. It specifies CASSIGTNTGELFF.

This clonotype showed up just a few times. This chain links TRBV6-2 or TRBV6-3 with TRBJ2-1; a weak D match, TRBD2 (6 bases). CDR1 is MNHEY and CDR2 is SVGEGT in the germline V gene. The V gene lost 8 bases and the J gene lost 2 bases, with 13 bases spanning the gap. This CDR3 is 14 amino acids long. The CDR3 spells CASLRGTAYNEQFF. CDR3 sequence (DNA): TGTGCCAGCCTTCGGGGGACGGCCTACAATGAGCAGTTCTTC.